A selection of T cell receptor beta chains follows, all from one sample in a study of blood T cell repertoires in COVID-19. Sequenced by immunoSEQ multiplex PCR; TCRdb stores in-frame clones only, minus some. This repertoire shows some 110,000 clones, 70% to 80% found once; its top ten account for 5% to 7.5%. Material: peripheral blood. Receptor source: an older man with acute or convalescent COVID-19. CDR3s include the opening cysteine and the closing phenylalanine or tryptophan. D genes are given only for firm matches. Some rows have no size entry. The others give once, few or many, or a class for an expanded clone.

V	D	J	size	CDR3	DNA
TRBV25-1	TRBD1	TRBJ1-4	.	CASSEYPRGIGNEKLFF	TGTGCCAGCAGTGAATATCCCAGGGGGATTGGTAATGAAAAACTGTTTTTT
TRBV19	TRBD1	TRBJ2-7	.	CASSIRLGTEGTYEQYF	TGTGCCAGTAGTATTAGGCTCGGGACAGAGGGGACCTACGAGCAGTACTTC
TRBV9	.	TRBJ1-5	.	CASGRGSNQPQHF	TGTGCCAGCGGTCGGGGGAGTAATCAGCCCCAGCATTTT
TRBV7-3	.	TRBJ2-7	.	CASSLLGQLSSYEQYF	TGTGCCAGCAGCTTATTAGGACAGCTAAGCTCCTACGAGCAGTACTTC
TRBV6-5	.	TRBJ2-7	.	CASGPGSSYEQYF	TGTGCCAGCGGCCCCGGGAGCTCCTACGAGCAGTACTTC
TRBV5-1	.	TRBJ2-7	.	CASSLDGGVYEQYF	TGCGCCAGCAGCTTGGATGGAGGGGTATACGAGCAGTACTTC
TRBV3-1/TRBV3-2	TRBD1	TRBJ2-1	once	CASSLSGTGVNEQFF	TGTGCCAGCAGCCTTTCCGGGACAGGGGTCAATGAGCAGTTCTTC
TRBV29-1	.	TRBJ2-5	once	CSVSGGGGETQYF	TGCAGCGTTTCAGGAGGGGGCGGGGAGACCCAGTACTTC
TRBV5-1	.	TRBJ2-3	.	CASTQRRTETDTQYF	TGCGCCAGCACTCAAAGGAGGACAGAGACAGATACGCAGTATTTT
TRBV21-1	.	TRBJ2-7	.	CASRNNTIRAGYEQYF	TGTGCCAGCAGAAACAATACCATCCGCGCAGGCTACGAGCAGTACTTC
TRBV7-9	.	TRBJ1-1	.	CASSFGGETEAFF	TGTGCCAGCAGCTTCGGAGGAGAGACTGAAGCTTTCTTT
TRBV11-2	.	TRBJ2-3	.	CASSPLGGAVDTQYF	TGTGCCAGCAGCCCCCTTGGGGGGGCGGTAGATACGCAGTATTTT
TRBV24-1	TRBD1	TRBJ1-5	few	CATSDRTGGSNQPQHF	TGTGCCACCAGTGATCGGACAGGGGGAAGCAATCAGCCCCAGCATTTT
TRBV11-2	TRBD1	TRBJ2-2	.	CASSSQGQGNTGELFF	TGTGCCAGCAGCTCACAGGGGCAGGGGAACACCGGGGAGCTGTTTTTT
TRBV3-1/TRBV3-2	.	TRBJ1-2	.	CASSLVGGDGYTF	TGTGCCAGCAGCCTGGTGGGGGGAGATGGCTACACCTTC
TRBV5-4	TRBD1	TRBJ1-4	few	CASSWTGTNEKLFF	TGTGCCAGCAGCTGGACAGGGACTAATGAAAAACTGTTTTTT
TRBV10-2	TRBD2	TRBJ2-4	.	CASSDKNRGTSASPTKNIQYF	TGCGCCAGCAGTGATAAAAATCGTGGGACTAGCGCCAGCCCGACCAAAAACATTCAGTACTTC
TRBV3-1/TRBV3-2	TRBD1	TRBJ1-2	.	CASSLPARGHGYTF	TGTGCCAGCAGCCTACCGGCCAGGGGGCATGGCTACACCTTC
TRBV18	TRBD1	TRBJ1-1	few	CASSPSTGGRGNTEAFF	TGTGCCAGCTCACCCTCGACAGGGGGTCGGGGCAACACTGAAGCTTTCTTT
TRBV14	.	TRBJ1-5	.	CASSQDPRQSNQPQHF	TGTGCCAGCAGCCAAGATCCGCGACAGAGCAATCAGCCCCAGCATTTT
TRBV10-3	TRBD2	TRBJ2-7	few	CAIRTVAGSSYEQYF	TGTGCCATCCGGACCGTAGCGGGGAGCTCCTACGAGCAGTACTTC
TRBV6-1	TRBD1	TRBJ1-5	.	CASSEASRGHQPQHF	TGTGCCAGCAGTGAAGCCAGCAGGGGGCATCAGCCCCAGCATTTT
TRBV7-2	.	TRBJ1-2	.	CASSLVGEGWNYGYTF	TGTGCCAGCAGCTTAGTGGGGGAGGGTTGGAACTATGGCTACACCTTC
TRBV4-1	.	TRBJ1-6	.	CASSQDEGVYSPLHF	TGCGCCAGCAGCCAAGATGAAGGGGTCTATTCACCCCTCCACTTT
TRBV27	.	TRBJ2-2	.	CASSLVQTNTGELFF	TGTGCCAGCAGTTTAGTACAAACGAACACCGGGGAGCTGTTTTTT
TRBV24-1	TRBD1	TRBJ2-3	.	CATSARQGFADTQYF	TGTGCCACCAGTGCCCGACAGGGTTTCGCAGATACGCAGTATTTT
TRBV19	.	TRBJ1-5	.	CASNLQGGQPQHF	TGTGCCAGTAACCTTCAGGGAGGTCAGCCCCAGCATTTT
TRBV6-2/TRBV6-3	TRBD1	TRBJ2-7	.	CASSYRDRDSYEQYF	TGTGCCAGCAGTTACCGGGACAGGGATTCCTACGAGCAGTACTTC
TRBV11-2	TRBD2	TRBJ2-1	.	CASSPGLAGGNEQFF	TGTGCCAGCAGCCCGGGACTAGCGGGAGGCAATGAGCAGTTCTTC
TRBV4-3	.	TRBJ2-1	few	CASSRQLNNEQFF	TGCGCCAGCAGCCGCCAACTCAACAATGAGCAGTTCTTC
TRBV14	.	TRBJ2-1	.	CASSQVSGYNEQFF	TGTGCCAGCAGCCAAGTTAGCGGTTACAATGAGCAGTTCTTC
TRBV7-2	TRBD1	TRBJ1-1	.	CASSRQETGHTEAFF	TGTGCCAGCAGCCGCCAGGAGACAGGGCACACTGAAGCTTTCTTT
TRBV30	.	TRBJ2-1	.	CAWSTGAYNEQFF	TGTGCCTGGAGTACGGGGGCCTACAATGAGCAGTTCTTC
TRBV19	.	TRBJ2-7	few	CASRGGSSLTYEQYF	TGTGCCAGTAGAGGAGGGAGTTCTCTCACCTACGAGCAGTACTTC
TRBV2	.	TRBJ1-1	.	CASAGTMNTEAFF	TGTGCCAGCGCAGGGACTATGAACACTGAAGCTTTCTTT
TRBV11-1	.	TRBJ2-2	few	CASSPETAGTGELFF	TGTGCCAGCAGCCCAGAAACCGCGGGCACCGGGGAGCTGTTTTTT
TRBV24-1	.	TRBJ1-2	.	CATSDSWTSLSGYTF	TGTGCCACCAGTGATTCGTGGACTTCCCTCTCTGGCTACACCTTC
TRBV28	.	TRBJ1-1	.	CASSLGGNLPNTEAFF	TGTGCCAGCAGTTTAGGCGGAAACTTACCCAACACTGAAGCTTTCTTT
TRBV28	TRBD2	TRBJ2-1	once	CASPPGSGRPYNEQFF	TGTGCCAGCCCTCCTGGTAGCGGGAGACCCTACAATGAGCAGTTCTTC
TRBV5-6	.	TRBJ2-1	few	CASSFAGKPHEQFF	TGTGCCAGCAGCTTCGCAGGGAAACCCCATGAGCAGTTCTTC
TRBV2	TRBD1	TRBJ1-5	.	CASSTGTGRKSQPQHF	TGTGCCAGCAGCACCGGGACAGGTCGAAAAAGTCAGCCCCAGCATTTT
TRBV7-8	.	TRBJ1-4	.	CASNAIPGTRGEKLFF	TGTGCCAGCAATGCCATACCAGGGACTCGGGGTGAAAAACTGTTTTTT
TRBV7-9	.	TRBJ2-1	.	CASSFGRGIGEQFF	TGTGCCAGCAGCTTCGGTCGAGGGATCGGGGAGCAGTTCTTC